Shown below are 31 T cell receptor beta chains from a single sample sequenced in a study of cytomegalovirus exposure and HLA in healthy donors. PCR was performed using 60 Vbeta and 13 Jbeta primers. Only in-frame clones appear in the TCRdb table, and some are missing; sequencing was by immunoSEQ multiplex PCR. The table lists about 120,000 clones. The sample comprised PBMCs. All receptors come from a young man in good health and CMV-seronegative.

For the CDR3, the DNA is TGTGCCTGGAATCCGGGACTAAAAGGGGAGCAGTACTTC. Translation: CAWNPGLKGEQYF. The chain uses TRBV30 and TRBJ2-7; 7 positions match TRBD2. In germline, CDR1 is GTSNPN, CDR2 SVGIG (reference sequence). Trimming took 4 bases from V and 7 from J; bases not matched to a gene: 10. The CDR3 sequence is 13 residues long.

This sequence joins TRBV28 and TRBJ2-7; 7 bases map to TRBD2. Germline lookup yields CDR1 MDHEN and CDR2 SYDVKM. V was clipped by 4 bases and J by 0 bases; unmatched bases: 6. The CDR3 totals 15 residues. CDR3 residues: CASSSLARTSYEQYF. Written as DNA, the CDR3 is TGTGCCAGCAGTTCACTAGCGCGGACCTCCTACGAGCAGTACTTC.

The chain has TRBV7-9 and TRBJ2-5, with a possible D match to TRBD1 (6 bases). The J call could be wrong; TRBJ2-7 is a better fit for the DNA end. Germline V gene sequence: CDR1 SEHNR, CDR2 FQNEAQ (reference sequence). The CDR3 totals 15 residues. DNA of the CDR3: TGTGCCATTATACACGCCGGGGTGCAGGGGAACGAGCAGTACTTC. Translating it yields CAIIHAGVQGNEQYF.

CDR3 nucleotide sequence: TGTGCCAGCAGCTTCCTGACTGGACAGGGGGATGGCTACACCTTC. Translating gives CASSFLTGQGDGYTF. The chain has TRBV9 and TRBJ1-2; TRBD1 matches 10 bases. This CDR3 is 15 amino acids long. With V trimmed by 4 bases and J by 6 bases, 9 bases remained unmatched. CDR1 is SGDLS and CDR2 is YYNGEE in the germline V gene.

V is TRBV5-3 and J is TRBJ1-4; 7 bases map to TRBD1. TRBV5-3 is designated an ORF whose function remains uncertain. This CDR3 has 16 amino acids. J lost 7 bases, V lost 3 bases, and 12 bases had no gene match. CDR3 nucleotide sequence: TGTGCCAGAAGCTGGAATCGACAGGGCTTGACTGAAAAACTGTTTTTT. Its translation: CARSWNRQGLTEKLFF.

This sequence joins TRBV28 and TRBJ2-7; 8 bases map to TRBD1. The length of the CDR3 is 13 residues. Germline CDR1 and CDR2: MDHEN and SYDVKM. V trimming: 7 bases; J trimming: 5 bases; junction bases outside the gene matches: 7. The CDR3 reads CASNDRGPDEQYF. In DNA form, the CDR3 reads TGTGCCAGCAACGACAGGGGCCCTGACGAGCAGTACTTC.

The V and J genes are TRBV6-1 and TRBJ1-1, with a tentative D call TRBD1 (6 bases). V lost 7 bases to trimming and J lost 1 base, with 13 bases between them. There are 14 residues in the CDR3. Germline V lookup: CDR1 MNHNS, CDR2 SASEGT. The CDR3 coding sequence is TGTGCCAGCAAGGAATGGGGGCCGAACACTGAAGCTTTCTTT. It codes for CASKEWGPNTEAFF.

J is TRBJ2-5 and V is TRBV7-2, with TRBD1 matching 7 bases. Germline V gene sequence: CDR1 SGHTA, CDR2 FQGNSA. CDR3 length equals 13 residues. V was pared by 5 bases and J by 2 bases, with 2 bases of the junction left unmatched. The DNA for the CDR3 is TGTGCCAGCAGCCCGGGACAGCAAGAGACCCAGTACTTC. Its protein is CASSPGQQETQYF.

The CDR3 sequence: CASSLDIPGGNTIYF. CDR3 coding DNA: TGCGCCAGCAGCTTGGACATCCCTGGGGGCAACACCATATATTTT. The chain recombines TRBV5-1 with TRBJ1-3, with D perhaps matching TRBD1 (6 bases). The V and J ends lost 0 bases and 7 bases respectively, with 14 bases between them. Germline V gene sequence: CDR1 SGHRS, CDR2 YFSETQ. The CDR3 is 15 amino acids.

The chain joins TRBV13 to TRBJ2-1, with 11 bases lining up with TRBD1. CDR3 length equals 15 residues. Germline CDR1 is PRHDT and CDR2 is FYEKMQ (reference sequence). V lost 5 bases to trimming and J lost 5 bases; unmatched junction nucleotides: 5. In nucleotides, the CDR3 is TGTGCCAGCAGCATCCGGGACAGGGGGGACAATGAGCAGTTCTTC. Its protein product is CASSIRDRGDNEQFF.

The chain joins TRBV28 to TRBJ2-7; D might be TRBD2 (5 bases). The ends were cut back, 2 bases at V and 7 bases at J, with 12 bases in the middle. Germline V gene sequence: CDR1 MDHEN, CDR2 SYDVKM. This CDR3 has 13 amino acids. This chain's CDR3 is CASSLVSGREQYF. The CDR3 DNA reads TGTGCCAGCAGTTTAGTATCTGGGAGAGAGCAGTACTTC.

The V and J genes are TRBV5-6 and TRBJ1-5; TRBD1 aligns across 9 bases. The germline V gene has CDR1 SGHDT and CDR2 YYEEEE. Losses at the gene ends were 2 bases for V and 5 bases for J; bases not matched to a gene: 5. This CDR3 contains 15 residues. The CDR3 coding sequence is TGTGCCAGCAGCTTATTGACAGGGGGACATCAGCCCCAGCATTTT. As protein: CASSLLTGGHQPQHF.

CDR3 sequence reads: CAIGTGGEGTEAFF. The CDR3 DNA follows: TGTGCCATAGGGACAGGGGGCGAGGGAACTGAAGCTTTCTTT. The chain carries TRBV10-3 and TRBJ1-1; 12 bases are shared with TRBD1. Unmatched junction bases numbered 7, after V lost 9 bases and J lost 5 bases. CDR3 length: 14 residues. The germline CDR1 and CDR2 sequences are ENHRY and SYGVKD.

The CDR3 here is CASSYSSTSYEQYF. The CDR3 DNA follows: TGTGCCAGCAGTTACTCGAGCACTTCCTACGAGCAGTACTTC. The chain combines TRBV6-5 with TRBJ2-7; unclear D gene. The germline gives CDR1 MNHEY, CDR2 SVGAGI. V was shortened by 0 bases and J by 1 base, with 7 bases between the two germline ends. The CDR3 runs to 14 residues.

This chain connects TRBV19 to TRBJ1-6, with TRBD1 identical over 7 bases. The CDR3 consists of 17 residues. The V segment lost 5 bases and the J segment 5 bases; nucleotides outside the gene matches: 12. Germline CDR1 reads LNHDA; CDR2 reads SQIVND (reference sequence). The CDR3 bases are TGTGCCAGTAGTTCTTCTTCGGAAGGGGGCAATAATTCACCCCTCCACTTT. It specifies CASSSSSEGGNNSPLHF.

The CDR3 nucleotides read TGTGCCAGCCTACGGACAGGATCTCACGAGCAGTACTTC. Its protein is CASLRTGSHEQYF. The V call is TRBV18, the J call TRBJ2-7, with TRBD1 matching over 7 bases. This CDR3 region has 13 residues. Trimming removed 8 bases from V and 5 bases from J; junction bases left unmatched: 9. In germline, CDR1 is KGHSH, CDR2 LQKENI. Full variable domain (remainder filled in from reference TRBV18 and TRBJ2-7): NAGVMQNPRHLVRRRGQEARLRCSPMKGHSHVYWYRQLPEEGLKFMVYLQKENIIDESGMPKERFSAEFPKEGPSILRIQQVVRGDSAAYFCASLRTGSHEQYFGPGTRLTVT.

This chain uses TRBV15 with TRBJ1-4; D possibly corresponds to TRBD1 (5 bases). Trimming took 5 bases from V and 12 from J, leaving 16 bases between them. The CDR3 totals 13 residues. Germline assignment: CDR1 LNHNV and CDR2 YYDKDF (reference sequence). In DNA, the CDR3 is TGTGCCACCAGCGCCTCAGGGCGTTTGGAACTGTTTTTT. It codes for CATSASGRLELFF.

The chain combines TRBV28 with TRBJ2-7; 10 nucleotides agree with TRBD2. V was clipped by 3 bases and J by 7 bases; unmatched bases: 12. The CDR3 has 16 residues. Germline V gene data show CDR1 as MDHEN and CDR2 as SYDVKM. CDR3 region: CASSFPPSGGLYEQYF. The CDR3 DNA follows: TGTGCCAGCAGTTTCCCCCCTAGCGGGGGTTTATATGAGCAGTACTTC. The full variable domain, with the rest looked up from reference TRBV28 and TRBJ2-7, is DVKVTQSSRYLVKRTGEKVFLECVQDMDHENMFWYRQDPGLGLRLIYFSYDVKMKEKGDIPEGYSVSREKKERFSLILESASTNQTSMYLCASSFPPSGGLYEQYFGPGTRLTVT.

This sequence joins TRBV29-1 and TRBJ1-2; the match to TRBD1 covers 11 bases. The CDR3 covers 13 residues. With 2 bases clipped from V and 8 bases from J, the junction kept 4 bases outside the gene matches. The V gene's germline CDR1 is SQVTM and CDR2 ANQGSEA. CDR3 amino acids: CSVELRDRGGYTF. The CDR3 DNA reads TGCAGCGTTGAACTGAGGGACAGGGGGGGCTACACCTTC.

The chain is built from TRBV5-1 and TRBJ2-1; 10 bases match TRBD2. The CDR3 totals 15 residues. J gave up 9 bases and V 4 bases, and 10 bases lay outside the gene matches. Germline-derived CDR1 and CDR2 are SGHRS and YFSETQ. Written as DNA, the CDR3 is TGCGCCAGCAGCATCTCCTTAGCGGGAGGCATTGAGCAGTTCTTC. As protein: CASSISLAGGIEQFF.

The rearrangement joins TRBV5-1 to TRBJ1-1; D might be TRBD1 (6 bases). The V end was cut by 4 bases, the J end by 1 base, with 11 bases between. Germline loops: CDR1 SGHRS, CDR2 YFSETQ. CDR3 length equals 14 residues. The CDR3 loop reads CASSIRTANTEAFF. CDR3 coding DNA: TGCGCCAGCAGCATCAGGACAGCGAACACTGAAGCTTTCTTT.

J is TRBJ2-5 and V is TRBV10-3, with D maybe TRBD2 (5 bases). Trimming took off 10 bases at V and 1 base at J, with 16 bases between the two ends. The germline gives CDR1 ENHRY, CDR2 SYGVKD. This CDR3 comprises 14 residues. The CDR3 is CATKREGSQETQYF. The CDR3 coding sequence is TGTGCCACCAAGAGGGAAGGGAGCCAAGAGACCCAGTACTTC.

The chain uses TRBV27 and TRBJ2-7; no reliable D call. The V and J ends lost 5 bases and 3 bases respectively, with 11 bases between them. The CDR3 is 13 residues long. Germline lookup yields CDR1 MNHEY and CDR2 SMNVEV (reference sequence). CDR3 region: CASSPPPYYEQYF. CDR3 DNA: TGTGCCAGCAGTCCCCCACCCTACTACGAGCAGTACTTC.

This rearrangement joins TRBV5-4 to TRBJ2-6; 8 positions match TRBD1. Germline assignment: CDR1 SGHNT and CDR2 YYREEE (reference sequence). CDR3 length: 17 amino acids. The junction had 6 bases not matched to a gene; V was cut back by 3 bases and J by 1 base. CDR3 DNA: TGTGCCAGCAGCTCGTTTACAGGGGGTTCTGGGGCCAACGTCCTGACTTTC. This translates into CASSSFTGGSGANVLTF. Full variable domain (missing parts from reference TRBV5-4 and TRBJ2-6): ETGVTQSPTHLIKTRGQQVTLRCSSQSGHNTVSWYQQALGQGPQFIFQYYREEENGRGNFPPRFSGLQFPNYSSELNVNALELDDSALYLCASSSFTGGSGANVLTFGAGSRLTVL.

The chain uses TRBV4-1 and TRBJ2-7; 9 nucleotides agree with TRBD1. Germline lookup yields CDR1 MGHRA and CDR2 YSYEKL. The CDR3 has 15 amino acids. V gave up 4 bases and J gave up 4 bases; unmatched junction bases: 8. The CDR3 region is CASSLVGTGLYEQYF. CDR3 bases: TGCGCCAGCAGCCTAGTAGGGACAGGGTTGTACGAGCAGTACTTC.

The rearrangement links TRBV7-6 to TRBJ2-3; D perhaps matches TRBD2 (5 bases). Germline CDR1 and CDR2: SGHVS and FNYEAQ. V shed 4 bases and J shed 3 bases, with 17 bases lying between them. The CDR3 consists of 16 residues. The CDR3 protein is CASSSARELVTDTQYF. The CDR3 region has the DNA TGTGCCAGCAGCTCCGCCCGGGAACTGGTAACAGATACGCAGTATTTT. The full variable domain, completed using reference TRBV7-6 and TRBJ2-3, is GAGVSQSPRYKVTKRGQDVALRCDPISGHVSLYWYRQALGQGPEFLTYFNYEAQQDKSGLPNDRFSAERPEGSISTLTIQRTEQRDSAMYRCASSSARELVTDTQYFGPGTRLTVL.

The CDR3 DNA reads as TGTGCCAGCAGCTCGTGGGGCGGGGGGGACACTGAAGCTTTCTTT. Translated: CASSSWGGGDTEAFF. This chain uses TRBV5-6 with TRBJ1-1, with a weak D call TRBD1 (5 bases). CDR3 length: 15 residues. Between the trimmed V and J ends, which lost 3 bases and 3 bases, there was a span of 15 bases. Germline loops: CDR1 SGHDT, CDR2 YYEEEE.

The chain uses TRBV7-9 and TRBJ2-1; no clear D. The CDR3 extends over 12 amino acids. V lost 5 bases and J lost 8, with 10 bases in between. The germline gives CDR1 SEHNR, CDR2 FQNEAQ (reference sequence). CDR3 amino acids: CASSPHDYEQFF. The CDR3 nucleotides read TGTGCCAGCAGCCCTCATGACTATGAGCAGTTCTTC.

The chain recombines TRBV9 with TRBJ2-1; D gene ambiguous. V was shortened by 3 bases and J by 0 bases, with 10 bases between the two germline ends. CDR3 length: 15 residues. The germline gives CDR1 SGDLS, CDR2 YYNGEE. Here the CDR3 reads CASSALMSSYNEQFF. The DNA for the CDR3 is TGTGCCAGCAGCGCCCTGATGAGCTCCTACAATGAGCAGTTCTTC.

The V call is TRBV6-4, the J call TRBJ2-2, with D maybe TRBD1 (6 bases). Germline V gives CDR1 MRHNA, CDR2 SNTAGT. Trimming pared 6 bases from V and 2 bases from J, leaving 10 bases between. The CDR3 sequence is 14 residues long. CDR3 amino acids: CASSRDKNTGELFF. In nucleotides, the CDR3 is TGTGCCAGCAGCCGGGACAAAAACACCGGGGAGCTGTTTTTT.

As concerns this clone: Distinct nucleotide sequences in the sample also encode this CDR3. The rearrangement uses TRBV6-1 and TRBJ2-7, with a weak D call TRBD2 (5 bases). V lost 4 bases and J lost 4, with 11 bases in between. The CDR3 runs 13 residues. Germline CDR1 is MNHNS and CDR2 is SASEGT. The CDR3 sequence: CASSVEQRYEQYF. For the CDR3, the DNA is TGTGCCAGCAGTGTGGAACAGCGGTACGAGCAGTACTTC.